These 8 T cell receptor beta chains share one sample of origin, sequenced in a study of blood T cell repertoires in COVID-19. Only in-frame clones appear in the TCRdb table, and some are missing; sequencing was by immunoSEQ multiplex PCR. The sample contains fewer than 250,000 clones, roughly nine tenths of which appear only once. The material sequenced was peripheral blood. The receptors here all came from a man aged 55 to 70 who had recovered from COVID-19.

The CDR3 bases are TGCGCCAGCAGCCAAGTCTACGATACGGGCACAGATACGCAGTATTTT. This gives the protein CASSQVYDTGTDTQYF. J is TRBJ2-3 and V is TRBV4-1; unclear D gene. The CDR3 contains 16 residues. In germline, CDR1 is MGHRA, CDR2 YSYEKL. Trimming pared 1 base from V and 1 base from J, leaving 12 bases between.

This clone was counted a single time. The CDR3 is CASSQDSGPGAQYF. The CDR3 DNA reads TGCGCCAGCAGCCAAGATTCGGGGCCGGGGGCCCAGTACTTC. J is TRBJ2-5 and V is TRBV4-1; a weak D match, TRBD2 (6 bases). V was shortened by 0 bases and J by 9 bases, with 14 bases between the two germline ends. CDR1 and CDR2 from the germline V gene are MGHRA and YSYEKL. The CDR3 loop spans 14 amino acids.

The chain combines TRBV4-2 with TRBJ1-4, with D perhaps matching TRBD1 (6 bases). V gave up 2 bases and J gave up 4 bases, with 20 bases separating them. Germline lookup yields CDR1 LGHNA and CDR2 YNFKEQ. The length of the CDR3 is 18 residues. CDR3 loop: CASSQYWRGGAGNEKLFF. The DNA for the CDR3 is TGTGCCAGCAGCCAATACTGGAGGGGGGGCGCAGGTAATGAAAAACTGTTTTTT.

This clone occurred a few times. The chain joins TRBV21-1 to TRBJ2-5; the table's D call TRBD2 went unverified against the DNA. TRBV21-1 corresponds to a pseudogene. The CDR3 has 16 residues. CDR3: CASSKRGLAGGETQYF. DNA for the CDR3: TGTGCCAGCAGCAAAAGGGGACTAGCGGGCGGGGAGACCCAGTACTTC.

For the CDR3, the DNA is TGTGCCAGCAGTTCGCTAGGGGTTATGAACACTGAAGCTTTCTTT. Its protein product is CASSSLGVMNTEAFF. The chain couples TRBV28 to TRBJ1-1; D perhaps matches TRBD1 (5 bases). The CDR3 has 15 residues. Germline V gene data show CDR1 as MDHEN and CDR2 as SYDVKM. V gave up 4 bases and J gave up 0 bases, with 12 bases separating them.

The chain combines TRBV5-6 with TRBJ2-3; TRBD2 aligns across 10 bases. This CDR3 is 17 amino acids long. V lost 7 bases and J lost 2; bases outside the gene matches: 13. Germline V gives CDR1 SGHDT, CDR2 YYEEEE. The DNA of the CDR3 is TGTGCCAGCGGCTATCTTGTCACTAGCGGGGTCACAGATACGCAGTATTTT. Its translation is CASGYLVTSGVTDTQYF.

This rearrangement joins TRBV5-1 to TRBJ1-2; no reliable D call. V was trimmed by 0 bases and J by 7 bases, leaving 4 bases between them. CDR1 and CDR2 from the germline V gene are SGHRS and YFSETQ. This CDR3 has 11 residues. The DNA for the CDR3 is TGCGCCAGCAGCTTGGCCGGTGGCTACACCTTC. Its translation: CASSLAGGYTF.

The genes are TRBV5-1 and TRBJ2-5, with D unresolved. Germline loops: CDR1 SGHRS, CDR2 YFSETQ. The CDR3 consists of 13 residues. V was pared by 0 bases and J by 2 bases, with 5 bases between. The CDR3 region has the DNA TGCGCCAGCAGCTTGGCTCAGCAAGAGACCCAGTACTTC. Its protein is CASSLAQQETQYF.